A single sample gave rise to the 9 T cell receptor beta chains below, sequenced in a study of a mutant IDH1 vaccine in newly diagnosed glioma. The antigens these receptors bind are not known. Assay: immunoSEQ multiplex PCR; the TCRdb copy retains only in-frame clones and omits some. The sample consists of about 24,000 clones, more than 75% of them appearing once. Described time point: week 47, end of study. Vaccination used 300 ug of mutant IDH1 20-mer peptide per dose, with topical imiquimod. The sequences come from PBMCs, collected from a glioma patient whose treatment included an IDH1 peptide vaccine. The source is a man in his forties with glioma. Some clones in this sample may be carry-over from other donors' samples.

The rearrangement uses TRBV7-2 and TRBJ2-1; TRBD2 matches 10 bases. Germline V gives CDR1 SGHTA, CDR2 FQGNSA. CDR3 length equals 16 residues. The junction had 8 bases not matched to a gene; V was cut back by 0 bases and J by 9 bases. The DNA for the CDR3 is TGTGCCAGCAGCTTAGCGCTGAGCGGGGGGGCTATTGAGCAGTTCTTC. Protein sequence: CASSLALSGGAIEQFF.

The V gene is TRBV2, the J gene TRBJ1-4, with D unresolved. With 5 bases removed from V and 4 bases from J, the gap between germline ends came to 17 bases. In germline, CDR1 is SNHLY, CDR2 FYNNEI. The CDR3 covers 16 residues. The CDR3 nucleotides are TGTGCCAGCAGTCGAACCGGGGAAGGAGGTAATGAAAAACTGTTTTTT. It translates to CASSRTGEGGNEKLFF.

The chain is built from TRBV2 and TRBJ1-5; TRBD1 matches at 7 bases. This CDR3 is built from 15 residues. The germline V gene encodes CDR1 SNHLY and CDR2 FYNNEI. The ends lost 2 bases at V and 7 bases at J; junction bases unmatched: 8. CDR3 nucleotides: TGTGCCAGCAGTGAAAGCAGGGGGGCGGGACAGCCCCAGCATTTT. Translating gives CASSESRGAGQPQHF.

The chain couples TRBV6-1 to TRBJ2-2; TRBD2 aligns across 9 bases. The CDR3 is 16 residues long. The junction had 6 bases not matched to a gene; V was cut back by 4 bases and J by 3 bases. Germline V gene lookup returns CDR1 MNHNS and CDR2 SASEGT. The CDR3 sequence: CASSGAGGPHTGELFF. The CDR3 DNA is TGTGCCAGCAGTGGCGCGGGGGGGCCGCACACCGGGGAGCTGTTTTTT.

This chain uses TRBV7-7 with TRBJ2-1; D gene unclear. Germline loops: CDR1 SSHAT, CDR2 FNYEAQ (reference sequence). Between the trimmed V and J ends, which lost 1 base and 3 bases, there was a span of 7 bases. CDR3 size: 14 residues. CDR3 bases: TGTGCCAGCAGCTTAGTTGGCGGCTACAATGAGCAGTTCTTC. Translated, it gives CASSLVGGYNEQFF.

The chain carries TRBV2 and TRBJ1-2; D gene ambiguous. Germline loops: CDR1 SNHLY, CDR2 FYNNEI. Trimming removed 2 bases at V and 2 bases at J, with 9 bases between. This CDR3 contains 14 residues. The CDR3 DNA reads as TGTGCCAGCAGTGAACTCACAAGCAACTATGGCTACACCTTC. As protein: CASSELTSNYGYTF.

In its sample, this clone was seen a few times. The rearrangement joins TRBV4-2 to TRBJ1-4; D gene uncertain. Trimming took off 3 bases at V and 0 bases at J, with 8 bases between the two ends. The CDR3 runs 15 residues. The V gene's germline CDR1 is LGHNA and CDR2 YNFKEQ. The CDR3 nucleotides are TGTGCCAGCAGCCAGGACCCTGCAACTAATGAAAAACTGTTTTTT. Translated: CASSQDPATNEKLFF.

The chain couples TRBV2 to TRBJ1-6, with no clear D. Germline assignment: CDR1 SNHLY and CDR2 FYNNEI. The germline V and J ends were trimmed by 5 bases and 7 bases, with 27 bases remaining between them. The CDR3 has 19 amino acids. This chain's CDR3 is CASSKNSSPQFRRNSPLHF. In nucleotides, the CDR3 is TGTGCCAGCAGTAAAAATTCCTCCCCACAATTCCGCAGGAATTCACCCCTCCACTTT.

The chain couples TRBV7-9 to TRBJ1-1, with D unresolved. The CDR3 has 13 amino acids. V shed 5 bases and J shed 10 bases, with 17 bases lying between them. Germline CDR1 and CDR2: SEHNR and FQNEAQ (reference sequence). The CDR3 sequence: CASSPSVDLGAFF. The CDR3 region has the DNA TGTGCCAGCAGCCCCTCGGTGGATTTGGGAGCTTTCTTT.